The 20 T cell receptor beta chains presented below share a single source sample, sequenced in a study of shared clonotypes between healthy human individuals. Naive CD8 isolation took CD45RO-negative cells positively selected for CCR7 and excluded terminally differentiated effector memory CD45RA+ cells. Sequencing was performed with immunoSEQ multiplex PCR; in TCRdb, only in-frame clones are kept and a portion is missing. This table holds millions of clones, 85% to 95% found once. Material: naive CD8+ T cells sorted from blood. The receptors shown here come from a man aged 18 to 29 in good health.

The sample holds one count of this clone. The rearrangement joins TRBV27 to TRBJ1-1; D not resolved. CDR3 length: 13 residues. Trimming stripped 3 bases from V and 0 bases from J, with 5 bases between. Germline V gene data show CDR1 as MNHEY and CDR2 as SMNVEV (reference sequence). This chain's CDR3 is CASSLVMNTEAFF. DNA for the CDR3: TGTGCCAGCAGTTTGGTTATGAACACTGAAGCTTTCTTT.

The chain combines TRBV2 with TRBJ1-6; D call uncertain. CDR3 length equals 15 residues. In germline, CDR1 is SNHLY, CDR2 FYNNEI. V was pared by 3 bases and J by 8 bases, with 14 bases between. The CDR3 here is CASSDGDGLDSPLHF. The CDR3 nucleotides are TGTGCCAGCAGTGACGGAGACGGCCTGGATTCACCCCTCCACTTT.

The CDR3 protein is CATSRDLAWAGNTEAFF. CDR3 bases: TGTGCCACCAGCAGAGATCTCGCATGGGCGGGAAACACTGAAGCTTTCTTT. The rearrangement uses TRBV15 and TRBJ1-1; D gene ambiguous. V was pared by 0 bases and J by 2 bases, with 16 bases between. The CDR3 has 17 residues. Germline CDR1 and CDR2: LNHNV and YYDKDF (reference sequence).

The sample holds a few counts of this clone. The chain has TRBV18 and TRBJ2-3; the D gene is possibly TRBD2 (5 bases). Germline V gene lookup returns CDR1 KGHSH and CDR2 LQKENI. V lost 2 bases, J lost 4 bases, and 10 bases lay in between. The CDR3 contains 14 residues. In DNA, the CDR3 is TGTGCCAGCTCACCATCGGCGGGCTCAGATACGCAGTATTTT. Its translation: CASSPSAGSDTQYF.

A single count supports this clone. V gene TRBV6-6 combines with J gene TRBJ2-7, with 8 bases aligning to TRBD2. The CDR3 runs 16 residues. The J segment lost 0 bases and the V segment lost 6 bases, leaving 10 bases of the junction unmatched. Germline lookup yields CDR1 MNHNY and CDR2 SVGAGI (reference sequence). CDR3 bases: TGTGCCAGCAGCCACGGAAGGGCGGGAGGCTCCTACGAGCAGTACTTC. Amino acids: CASSHGRAGGSYEQYF.

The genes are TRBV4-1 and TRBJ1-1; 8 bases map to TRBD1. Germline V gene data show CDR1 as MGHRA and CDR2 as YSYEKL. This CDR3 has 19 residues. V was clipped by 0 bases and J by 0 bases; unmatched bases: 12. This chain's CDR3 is CASSQDRIAGGLVNTEAFF. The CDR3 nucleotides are TGCGCCAGCAGCCAAGATCGAATAGCAGGGGGCCTGGTGAACACTGAAGCTTTCTTT.

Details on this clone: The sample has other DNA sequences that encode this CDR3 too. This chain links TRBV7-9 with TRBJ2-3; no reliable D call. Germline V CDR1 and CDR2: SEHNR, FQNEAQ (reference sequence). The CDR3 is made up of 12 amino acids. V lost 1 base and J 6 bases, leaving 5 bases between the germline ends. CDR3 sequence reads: CASSLGLDTQYF. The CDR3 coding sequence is TGTGCCAGCAGCTTAGGTTTGGATACGCAGTATTTT.

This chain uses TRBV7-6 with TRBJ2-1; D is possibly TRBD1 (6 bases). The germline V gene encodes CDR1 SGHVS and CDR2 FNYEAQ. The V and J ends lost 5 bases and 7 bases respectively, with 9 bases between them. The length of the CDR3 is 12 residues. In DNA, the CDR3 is TGTGCCAGCAGCAATCAGGGGAATGAGCAGTTCTTC. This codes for CASSNQGNEQFF.

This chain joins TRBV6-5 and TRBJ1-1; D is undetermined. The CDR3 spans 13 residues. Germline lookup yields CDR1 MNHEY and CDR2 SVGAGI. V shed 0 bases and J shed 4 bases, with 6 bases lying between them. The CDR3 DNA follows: TGTGCCAGCAGTTACTCGATAGCCACTGAAGCTTTCTTT. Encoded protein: CASSYSIATEAFF.

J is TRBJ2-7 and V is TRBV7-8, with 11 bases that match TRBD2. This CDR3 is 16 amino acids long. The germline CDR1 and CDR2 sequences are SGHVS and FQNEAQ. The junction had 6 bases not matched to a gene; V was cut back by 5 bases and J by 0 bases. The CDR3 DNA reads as TGTGCCAGCAGCCCCCCGACTAGCGGGGTCTCCTACGAGCAGTACTTC. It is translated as CASSPPTSGVSYEQYF. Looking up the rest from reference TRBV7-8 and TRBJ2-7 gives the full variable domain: GAGVSQSPRYKVAKRGQDVALRCDPISGHVSLFWYQQALGQGPEFLTYFQNEAQLDKSGLPSDRFFAERPEGSVSTLKIQRTQQEDSAVYLCASSPPTSGVSYEQYFGPGTRLTVT.

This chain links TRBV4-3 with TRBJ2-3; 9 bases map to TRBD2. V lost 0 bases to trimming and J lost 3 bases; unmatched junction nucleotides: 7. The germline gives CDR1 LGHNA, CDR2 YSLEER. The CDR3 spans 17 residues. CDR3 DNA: TGCGCCAGCAGCCAAGAGGGGGTAGCGGGAGAAACAGATACGCAGTATTTT. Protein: CASSQEGVAGETDTQYF.

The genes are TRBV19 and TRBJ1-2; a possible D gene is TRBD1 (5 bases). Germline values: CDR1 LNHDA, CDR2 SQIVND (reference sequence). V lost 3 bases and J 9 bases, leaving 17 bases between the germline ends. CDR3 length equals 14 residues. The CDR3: CASSIFRDAGRYTF. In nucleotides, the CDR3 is TGTGCCAGTAGTATTTTCCGGGACGCGGGACGCTACACCTTC. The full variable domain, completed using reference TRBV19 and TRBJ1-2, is DGGITQSPKYLFRKEGQNVTLSCEQNLNHDAMYWYRQDPGQGLRLIYYSQIVNDFQKGDIAEGYSVSREKKESFPLTVTSAQKNPTAFYLCASSIFRDAGRYTFGSGTRLTVV.

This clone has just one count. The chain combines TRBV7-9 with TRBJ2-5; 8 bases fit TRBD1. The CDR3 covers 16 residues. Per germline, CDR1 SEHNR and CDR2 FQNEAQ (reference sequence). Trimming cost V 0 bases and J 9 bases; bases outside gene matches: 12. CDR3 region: CASSLAMGQAAEAQYF. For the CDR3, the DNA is TGTGCCAGCAGCTTAGCGATGGGACAGGCGGCTGAGGCCCAGTACTTC.

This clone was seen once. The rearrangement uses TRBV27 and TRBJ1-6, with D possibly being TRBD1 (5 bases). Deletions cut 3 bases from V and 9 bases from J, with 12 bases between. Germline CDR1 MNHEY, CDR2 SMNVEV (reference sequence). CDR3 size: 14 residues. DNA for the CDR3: TGTGCCAGCAGTTTGGGAGGGGCCATTTCACCCCTCCACTTT. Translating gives CASSLGGAISPLHF.

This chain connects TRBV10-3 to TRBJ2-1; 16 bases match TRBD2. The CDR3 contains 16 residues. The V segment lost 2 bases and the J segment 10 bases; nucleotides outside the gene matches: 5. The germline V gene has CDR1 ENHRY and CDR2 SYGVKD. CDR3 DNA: TGTGCCATCAGTGAGGACAGGGGACTAGCGGGAGGGGAGCAGTTCTTC. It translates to CAISEDRGLAGGEQFF.

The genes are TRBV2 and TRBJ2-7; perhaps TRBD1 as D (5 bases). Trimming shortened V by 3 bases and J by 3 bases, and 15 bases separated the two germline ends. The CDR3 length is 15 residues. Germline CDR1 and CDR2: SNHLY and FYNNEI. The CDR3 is CASSDRPTDIYEQYF. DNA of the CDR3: TGTGCCAGCAGTGACCGTCCGACAGATATCTACGAGCAGTACTTC.

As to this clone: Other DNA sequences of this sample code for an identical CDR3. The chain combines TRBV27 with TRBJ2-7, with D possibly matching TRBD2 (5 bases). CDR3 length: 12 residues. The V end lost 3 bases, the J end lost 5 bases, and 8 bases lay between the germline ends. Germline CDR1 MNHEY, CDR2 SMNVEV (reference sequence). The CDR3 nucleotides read TGTGCCAGCAGTTTCAGAGGGAACGAGCAGTACTTC. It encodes CASSFRGNEQYF.

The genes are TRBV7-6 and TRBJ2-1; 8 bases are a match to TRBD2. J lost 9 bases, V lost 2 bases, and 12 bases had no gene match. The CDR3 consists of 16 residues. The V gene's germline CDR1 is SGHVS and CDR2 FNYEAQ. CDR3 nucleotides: TGTGCCAGCAGCTTAAATCTGGGGGCGCGGGAGGCTGAGCAGTTCTTC. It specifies CASSLNLGAREAEQFF.

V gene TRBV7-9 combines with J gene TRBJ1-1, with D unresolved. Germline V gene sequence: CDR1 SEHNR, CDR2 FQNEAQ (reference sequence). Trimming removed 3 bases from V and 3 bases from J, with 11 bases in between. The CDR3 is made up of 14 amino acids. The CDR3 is CASSFGDVDTEAFF. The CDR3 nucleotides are TGTGCCAGCAGCTTCGGGGATGTCGACACTGAAGCTTTCTTT.

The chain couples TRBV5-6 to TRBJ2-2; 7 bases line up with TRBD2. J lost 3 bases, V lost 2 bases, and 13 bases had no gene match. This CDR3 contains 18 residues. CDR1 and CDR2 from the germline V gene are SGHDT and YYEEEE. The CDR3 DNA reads TGTGCCAGCAGCTTCTGGCTAGCGGAACAATCTGACACCGGGGAGCTGTTTTTT. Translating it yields CASSFWLAEQSDTGELFF.